This T cell receptor (beta chain) was recorded in a study of T cell changes during pregnancy in multiple sclerosis. Some clones are missing from TCRdb's copy, which holds only in-frame ones; the method was immunoSEQ multiplex PCR. The repertoire holds over 40,000 clones, with 70% to 90% as singletons. V dropped 10 bases and J dropped 3 bases, with 25 bases sitting between them. CDR1 is SEHNR and CDR2 is FQNEAQ in the germline V gene (reference sequence). CDR3 length: 16 amino acids. The TCR was taken from a female donor in good health, enrolled as a control in a pregnancy study. This rearrangement joins TRBV7-9 to TRBJ2-7, with D perhaps matching TRBD2 (6 bases). This material consisted of CD8+ T cells from peripheral blood mononuclear cells, taken after pregnancy. The chain's CDR3 is CAIATRALREDYEQYF. CDR3 bases: TGTGCCATCGCGACCCGGGCCCTGAGGGAGGACTACGAGCAGTACTTC.